This TCR beta chain was recorded in a study of T cell responses to AZD1222 COVID-19 vaccine. General study findings and limits: CD4 TCRs linked to vaccination spanned spike, dominating at 160-218 and 743-854. White British people made up most donors, females outnumbered males, and clonal diversity was possibly underestimated. Unmutated variant regions reportedly attract nearly half of all spike-specific TCRs.

The count of this clone is one. Antigen specificity is unknown. Trimming left V 6 bases short and J 2 bases short, with 10 bases between. CDR1 and CDR2 (germline): MNHEY, SMNVEV (reference sequence). This CDR3 is built from 13 residues. Only in-frame clones appear in the TCRdb table, and some are missing; sequencing was by immunoSEQ multiplex PCR. The sample has 150,000 to 200,000 clones; approximately 90% are singletons. Pooling was applied to second doses at about 4 or about 12 weeks. V is TRBV27 and J is TRBJ1-2, with D unresolved. This receptor was obtained from an adult who received the AZD1222 COVID-19 vaccine. This sample comprised peripheral blood, obtained 28 days after the second AZD1222 dose. The CDR3 here is CASSSGLNYGYTF. In DNA form, the CDR3 reads TGTGCCAGCAGCTCCGGGCTAAACTATGGCTACACCTTC.